This TCR beta chain was retrieved from a study of T-cell memory formation after mild COVID-19. MiXCR, run by TCRdb on the 5' RACE reads, gives a single entry per CDR3 protein. The sample gives 350,000 to 500,000 distinct CDR3 sequences, 23% of which show up once; around 13% is in the top ten. V shed 2 bases and J 4 bases; nucleotides not matched to a gene: 10. This CDR3 has 17 residues. The germline V gene encodes CDR1 SGHDT and CDR2 YYEEEE. This sequence joins TRBV5-6 and TRBJ1-5; 9 positions match TRBD1. The sample consisted of PBMCs or a T cell subset sorted from them (not recorded which). This receptor was obtained from an adult woman who had mild COVID-19 (a few samples of this study predate the infection). Cell type and time point are not known. DNA for the CDR3: TGTGCCAGCAGCTTCTCGAGGACAGGGGTCTCAAATCAGCCCCAGCATTTT. This encodes CASSFSRTGVSNQPQHF.